What follows are 32 T cell receptor beta chains derived from one specimen sequenced in a study of read filtering for tumor transcriptome and immune sequencing. Molecular barcoded adaptors covering alpha/delta and beta/gamma chains were used on 400 ng RNA. In TCRdb, the reads were re-called with MiXCR into one record per CDR3 protein. The sample consists of around 140,000 distinct CDR3 sequences, around 13% of them appearing once. Sequences were obtained from a population of CD138-negative cells sorted from bone marrow. Receptor source: a donor over 35 with multiple myeloma.

This clonotype was seen repeatedly, ten times or more. The CDR3 sequence: CAISDQGTHEQYF. The CDR3 DNA reads as TGTGCCATCAGTGATCAGGGGACCCACGAGCAGTACTTC. The chain employs TRBV10-3 and TRBJ2-7, with D possibly TRBD1 on 6 matching bases. Germline-derived CDR1 and CDR2 are ENHRY and SYGVKD. CDR3 length: 13 amino acids. Trimming took 3 bases from V and 5 from J, leaving 11 bases between them.

This clonotype turned up a few times. The rearrangement joins TRBV7-8 to TRBJ2-2; the D gene is possibly TRBD2 (6 bases). CDR3 size: 15 residues. V was cut by 1 base and J by 7 bases, with 13 bases left in between. CDR1 and CDR2 (germline): SGHVS, FQNEAQ. CDR3 nucleotide sequence: TGTGCCAGCAGCTTAGGGCTAGCGCGGAGCGGGGAGCTGTTTTTT. This translates into CASSLGLARSGELFF.

This chain connects TRBV7-9 to TRBJ1-5; D remains unclear. There are 15 residues in the CDR3. V was trimmed by 5 bases and J by 1 base, leaving 12 bases between them. The V gene's germline CDR1 is SEHNR and CDR2 FQNEAQ (reference sequence). CDR3 bases: TGTGCCAGCAGCCCTGACCGATCCAGCAATCAGCCCCAGCATTTT. It codes for CASSPDRSSNQPQHF.

The rearrangement joins TRBV25-1 to TRBJ1-1; D not resolved. V lost 6 bases and J 3 bases, leaving 17 bases between the germline ends. The CDR3 has 15 residues. Germline V gives CDR1 MGHDK, CDR2 SYGVNS. CDR3 DNA: TGTGCCAGCAGCCGACGGGGAGGAGGTGACACTGAAGCTTTCTTT. Residues: CASSRRGGGDTEAFF.

This clonotype occurred a few times. The chain joins TRBV12-3 or TRBV12-4 to TRBJ2-1; D unclear. Trimming left V 2 bases short and J 5 bases short, with 10 bases between. The CDR3 has 14 amino acids. The CDR3 DNA is TGTGCCAGCAGTTTACTTGAGTCAGACAATGAGCAGTTCTTC. This codes for CASSLLESDNEQFF.

This clonotype was seen at least ten times. This CDR3 is CASSERIAGGSDTQYF. As DNA, the CDR3 is TGTGCCAGCAGCGAGCGGATAGCGGGAGGATCAGATACGCAGTATTTT. The J gene is TRBJ2-3, the V gene TRBV9, with 10 bases fitting TRBD2. Germline trimming cut 3 bases from V and 4 bases from J; bases unmatched to any gene: 8. This CDR3 region has 16 residues. Germline V gene data show CDR1 as SGDLS and CDR2 as YYNGEE. The full variable domain, in which reference TRBV9 and TRBJ2-3 provide the parts outside the CDR3, is DSGVTQTPKHLITATGQRVTLRCSPRSGDLSVYWYQQSLDQGLQFLIQYYNGEERAKGNILERFSAQQFPDLHSELNLSSLELGDSALYFCASSERIAGGSDTQYFGPGTRLTVL.

This clonotype came up many times. This CDR3 is CASSKGLASEQFF. For the CDR3, the DNA is TGTGCCAGCAGCAAGGGACTAGCGAGTGAGCAGTTCTTC. The chain carries TRBV11-3 and TRBJ2-1; 10 bases are shared with TRBD2. V dropped 5 bases and J dropped 9; count of bases not matched to a gene: 4. The germline V gene has CDR1 SGHNT and CDR2 YENEEA. The CDR3 is 13 residues long.

At least ten counts were recorded for this clonotype. The chain carries TRBV25-1 and TRBJ1-1, with D perhaps matching TRBD1 (5 bases). Trimming took off 1 base at V and 3 bases at J, with 12 bases between the two ends. The germline V gene has CDR1 MGHDK and CDR2 SYGVNS. The CDR3 is made up of 15 amino acids. CDR3 protein: CASSEFGGYDTEAFF. Written as DNA, the CDR3 is TGTGCCAGCAGTGAATTCGGGGGATACGACACTGAAGCTTTCTTT.

With respect to this clonotype: A much more abundant neighbour one base away suggests this may be a read error. The chain employs TRBV12-3 or TRBV12-4 and TRBJ1-2; D possibly corresponds to TRBD1 (6 bases). Trimming cost V 6 bases and J 3 bases, with 14 bases left between them. The CDR3 sequence is 14 residues long. CDR3 DNA: TGTGCCAGCAGCCGGGACACCGCTGACTATGGCTACACCTTC. Amino acid sequence: CASSRDTADYGYTF.

In its sample, this clonotype was seen many times. V and J are TRBV12-3 or TRBV12-4 and TRBJ2-2, with TRBD1 as a possible D gene (6 bases). The V end lost 6 bases, the J end lost 4 bases, and 12 bases lay between the germline ends. The CDR3 loop spans 14 amino acids. The CDR3 here is CASRIRDTTGELFF. The CDR3 nucleotides read TGTGCCAGCAGAATCCGGGACACCACCGGGGAGCTGTTTTTT.

Many counts were recorded for this clonotype. This chain connects TRBV29-1 to TRBJ1-1, with D uncertain. Germline V lookup: CDR1 SQVTM, CDR2 ANQGSEA. V was cut by 1 base and J by 1 base, with 16 bases left in between. The CDR3 extends over 16 amino acids. CDR3 amino acids: CSVEVSAYRRNTEAFF. Here the CDR3 DNA reads TGCAGCGTTGAAGTCTCGGCATATCGGAGGAACACTGAAGCTTTCTTT.

This clonotype was found many times. The chain combines TRBV6-2 or TRBV6-3 with TRBJ2-7; 7 nucleotides line up with TRBD2. The germline V gene encodes CDR1 MNHEY and CDR2 SVGEGT. V gave up 0 bases and J gave up 3 bases; unmatched junction bases: 8. The CDR3 consists of 16 residues. CDR3 sequence: CASSYSMSGIYYEQYF. DNA for the CDR3: TGTGCCAGCAGTTACTCGATGAGCGGGATTTACTACGAGCAGTACTTC.

This clonotype was seen ten or more times. The chain is built from TRBV7-8 and TRBJ2-1; D is unclear. The CDR3 is made up of 11 amino acids. V lost 8 bases and J 6 bases, leaving 8 bases between the germline ends. Germline CDR1 SGHVS, CDR2 FQNEAQ. CDR3 sequence (DNA): TGTGCCAGCTACAGAGGCAATGAGCAGTTCTTC. Translating it yields CASYRGNEQFF.

This clonotype was seen many times. The genes are TRBV30 and TRBJ2-3; 10 bases match TRBD1. The CDR3 length is 14 residues. Trimming cost V 7 bases and J 4 bases; bases outside gene matches: 8. Germline CDR1 reads GTSNPN; CDR2 reads SVGIG (reference sequence). In nucleotides, the CDR3 is TGTGCCTTGACAGGGGGCGGTTCCGCAGATACGCAGTATTTT. Its protein product is CALTGGGSADTQYF.

This clonotype was counted ten times or more. The chain combines TRBV4-3 with TRBJ2-4; 9 bases line up with TRBD2. V shed 1 base and J 6 bases; nucleotides not matched to a gene: 4. Germline CDR1 is LGHNA and CDR2 is YSLEER. CDR3 length: 15 amino acids. The CDR3 reads CASSQGGLAINIQYF. The CDR3 region has the DNA TGCGCCAGCAGCCAAGGTGGACTAGCGATAAACATTCAGTACTTC.

A word on this clonotype: This clone may be a read error of a much larger clone one base away. The gene calls are TRBV27 and TRBJ1-6; D is undetermined. The CDR3 contains 13 residues. Germline V gene sequence: CDR1 MNHEY, CDR2 SMNVEV (reference sequence). The DNA of the CDR3 is TGTGCCGGCAGTATGAGTTTAGGTTCACCCCTCCACTTT. It is translated as CAGSMSLGSPLHF.

This clonotype occurred many times. The chain combines TRBV6-5 with TRBJ2-7; 8 bases are a match to TRBD1. V dropped 0 bases and J dropped 0; count of bases not matched to a gene: 7. CDR1 and CDR2 (germline): MNHEY, SVGAGI. This CDR3 has 17 residues. The CDR3 DNA is TGTGCCAGCAGTTACTCACCTTTCGACAGGGGCTCCTACGAGCAGTACTTC. It yields the protein CASSYSPFDRGSYEQYF.

The rearrangement uses TRBV23-1 and TRBJ2-7; tentative D call: TRBD2 (6 bases). Being an ORF, TRBV23-1 has a function that is uncertain. Trimming shortened V by 7 bases and J by 0 bases, and 22 bases separated the two germline ends. The CDR3 runs 17 residues. CDR3 DNA sequence: TGCGCCAGCACCCTACTGCGGGGAGGCGGGTCCTCCTACGAGCAGTACTTC. Translation gives CASTLLRGGGSSYEQYF.

The chain couples TRBV10-3 to TRBJ2-7; tentatively, D is TRBD1 (6 bases). Trimming took 3 bases from V and 7 from J, leaving 16 bases between them. This CDR3 comprises 14 residues. CDR1 ENHRY and CDR2 SYGVKD come from the germline V gene. The CDR3 region is CAISDPRGSWEQYF. DNA for the CDR3: TGTGCCATCAGTGACCCGAGGGGGAGCTGGGAGCAGTACTTC.

With respect to this clonotype: A read error may be the cause here, since a much bigger clone is one base away. The chain couples TRBV5-1 to TRBJ2-3; possible D gene TRBD2, 6 bases. V was trimmed by 1 base and J by 6 bases, leaving 12 bases between them. The CDR3 is 14 amino acids. CDR1 and CDR2 from the germline V gene are SGHRS and YFSETQ. The CDR3 sequence: CASSLCTGADTQYF. The CDR3 DNA follows: TGCGCCAGCAGCTTGTGTACGGGAGCGGATACGCAGTATTTT.

This clonotype has a count of ten or more. This chain connects TRBV6-6 to TRBJ2-7; a possible D gene is TRBD1 (5 bases). Germline V gene sequence: CDR1 MNHNY, CDR2 SVGAGI (reference sequence). There are 15 residues in the CDR3. The V end was cut by 7 bases, the J end by 5 bases, with 21 bases between. The CDR3 sequence is CASILDGQGYNEQYF. Here the CDR3 DNA reads TGTGCCAGCATACTCGACGGGCAGGGCTACAACGAGCAGTACTTC.

This clonotype was counted at least ten times. The chain couples TRBV7-6 to TRBJ1-3; 9 nucleotides line up with TRBD1. Germline V lookup: CDR1 SGHVS, CDR2 FNYEAQ. V lost 4 bases to trimming and J lost 2 bases; unmatched junction nucleotides: 3. The length of the CDR3 is 15 residues. This CDR3 is CASSSRQGAGNTIYF. CDR3 in DNA: TGTGCCAGCAGCTCCAGACAGGGGGCTGGAAACACCATATATTTT. Full variable domain (remainder filled in from reference TRBV7-6 and TRBJ1-3): GAGVSQSPRYKVTKRGQDVALRCDPISGHVSLYWYRQALGQGPEFLTYFNYEAQQDKSGLPNDRFSAERPEGSISTLTIQRTEQRDSAMYRCASSSRQGAGNTIYFGEGSWLTVV.

This clonotype has more than one count but fewer than ten. The rearrangement uses TRBV19 and TRBJ1-5, with a weak D call TRBD1 (5 bases). CDR3 length: 14 amino acids. V gave up 5 bases and J gave up 7 bases, with 15 bases separating them. CDR1 is LNHDA and CDR2 is SQIVND in the germline V gene (reference sequence). CDR3 nucleotide sequence: TGTGCCAGTAGTGACGTGGGCTGGGGCCAGCCCCAGCATTTT. Translating it yields CASSDVGWGQPQHF. The complete variable domain, with remaining parts taken from reference TRBV19 and TRBJ1-5, reads DGGITQSPKYLFRKEGQNVTLSCEQNLNHDAMYWYRQDPGQGLRLIYYSQIVNDFQKGDIAEGYSVSREKKESFPLTVTSAQKNPTAFYLCASSDVGWGQPQHFGDGTRLSIL.

This rearrangement joins TRBV11-2 to TRBJ2-7; 9 nucleotides match TRBD1. Germline lookup yields CDR1 SGHAT and CDR2 FQNNGV. The V and J ends lost 5 bases and 5 bases, in that order; junction bases with no gene match: 13. The CDR3 is made up of 16 amino acids. CDR3 DNA sequence: TGTGCCAGCAGCCCTACCGGGACAGGGAGTTCCCACGAGCAGTACTTC. Protein sequence: CASSPTGTGSSHEQYF.

The sample holds many counts of this clonotype. V and J are TRBV3-1 and TRBJ2-3; TRBD1 matches at 7 bases. The CDR3 totals 15 residues. Germline CDR1 and CDR2: LGHDT and YNNKEL (reference sequence). Unmatched junction bases numbered 10, after V lost 6 bases and J lost 4 bases. The CDR3 sequence is CASSSLDRDADTQYF. The CDR3 DNA reads TGTGCCAGCAGTTCGCTCGACAGGGACGCAGATACGCAGTATTTT.

The J gene is TRBJ2-7, the V gene TRBV4-3, with 7 nucleotides matching TRBD2. CDR1 is LGHNA and CDR2 is YSLEER in the germline V gene. The CDR3 has 14 amino acids. Germline trimming cut 2 bases from V and 5 bases from J; bases unmatched to any gene: 6. The CDR3 DNA reads as TGCGCCAGCAGCCAACGGGCGGGGGTGGACGAGCAGTACTTC. Translated, it gives CASSQRAGVDEQYF.

This chain links TRBV6-5 with TRBJ2-1; 14 nucleotides line up with TRBD2. The CDR3 is 16 residues long. Germline lookup yields CDR1 MNHEY and CDR2 SVGAGI. V was clipped by 0 bases and J by 10 bases; unmatched bases: 5. The CDR3 sequence is CASSYSTSGRAGEQFF. CDR3 sequence (DNA): TGTGCCAGCAGTTACTCGACTAGCGGGAGGGCCGGAGAGCAGTTCTTC.

This clonotype was observed at least ten times. The chain employs TRBV27 and TRBJ2-1, with D possibly TRBD2 on 6 matching bases. Trimming shortened V by 0 bases and J by 4 bases, and 16 bases separated the two germline ends. The germline V gene has CDR1 MNHEY and CDR2 SMNVEV (reference sequence). This CDR3 region has 17 residues. As DNA, the CDR3 is TGTGCCAGCAGTTTATCGATCGGAGCTAGCGAATACAATGAGCAGTTCTTC. Amino acids: CASSLSIGASEYNEQFF.

The rearrangement uses TRBV7-9 and TRBJ2-7; 7 bases agree with TRBD2. The CDR3 spans 16 residues. Germline trimming cut 3 bases from V and 9 bases from J; bases unmatched to any gene: 17. Germline V lookup: CDR1 SEHNR, CDR2 FQNEAQ (reference sequence). CDR3 DNA: TGTGCCAGCAGCTTGAGGTCCCCAAGCGGGACTCAGGGGCAGTACTTC. This sequence encodes CASSLRSPSGTQGQYF.

This clonotype was detected many times. This chain links TRBV7-6 with TRBJ1-1; 8 bases are a match to TRBD1. Germline V gene sequence: CDR1 SGHVS, CDR2 FNYEAQ. The junction had 6 bases not matched to a gene; V was cut back by 2 bases and J by 7 bases. CDR3 length: 14 residues. This chain's CDR3 is CASSLNTGTGEAFF. The CDR3, as DNA: TGTGCCAGCAGCTTAAATACCGGGACAGGTGAAGCTTTCTTT.

This clonotype was detected many times. The chain carries TRBV12-3 or TRBV12-4 and TRBJ2-2; 8 bases agree with TRBD1. This CDR3 region has 17 residues. V gave up 7 bases and J gave up 6 bases; unmatched junction bases: 16. The chain's CDR3 is CASTSNYGTGFAGELFF. DNA of the CDR3: TGTGCCAGCACCTCAAATTACGGGACAGGTTTCGCCGGGGAGCTGTTTTTT.

This clonotype has just one count. The junction shows a germline mismatch at one end, possibly a read error. The V and J genes are TRBV7-9 and TRBJ2-1; possibly TRBD2 for D (6 bases). CDR1 and CDR2 from the germline V gene are SEHNR and FQNEAQ (reference sequence). The CDR3 extends over 12 amino acids. CDR3 protein: CASSLGGVEQSF. As DNA, the CDR3 is TGTGCCAGCAGCTTAGGGGGGGTGGAGCAGTCCTTC.